The 19 T cell receptor beta chains in this list originate from one sample, sequenced in a study of blood T cells in healthy people across ages (dated by TCRdb to the mid-2010s). To prepare the library, 5' RACE was applied. The instrument was an Illumina HiSeq 2500. A second PCR of about 6 to 11 cycles was performed with a sample-barcoded 5' primer and a J-beta primer mix. TCRdb ran its own pipeline on the public reads, namely fastp trimming at Q25 and MiXCR clone calling, and kept in-frame beta chains. Rows merge per CDR3 protein into single entries with the most common DNA and genes. A total of 800,000 to 950,000 distinct CDR3 sequences appear in this sample, just under 30% of them only once. Together, the top ten hold roughly 10% of the sample. The sample was also reused in another study, on T cells of mothers and their children.

Material for sequencing was blood. Receptors were obtained from a middle-aged woman in good health.

This clonotype was counted only a few times. DNA for the CDR3: TGTGCCACCAGTAACATTGGGGCAGATACGCAGTATTTT. Amino acid sequence: CATSNIGADTQYF. This rearrangement joins TRBV24-1 to TRBJ2-3; D gene ambiguous. Germline loops: CDR1 KGHDR, CDR2 SFDVKD. V was cut by 6 bases and J by 4 bases, with 10 bases left in between. CDR3 length: 13 amino acids.

The chain is built from TRBV28 and TRBJ2-1, with 10 bases fitting TRBD2. The CDR3 has 17 residues. Trimming removed 6 bases from V and 4 bases from J; junction bases left unmatched: 12. Looked up from germline, CDR1 is MDHEN and CDR2 is SYDVKM. For the CDR3, the DNA is TGTGCCAGCAGCGTAGCGGGAGGCCCACCCACTTACAATGAGCAGTTCTTC. This encodes CASSVAGGPPTYNEQFF.

This clonotype has only a few counts. V is TRBV10-3 and J is TRBJ1-4; 7 bases are shared with TRBD1. V lost 6 bases and J lost 7; bases outside the gene matches: 11. The CDR3 spans 15 residues. The germline gives CDR1 ENHRY, CDR2 SYGVKD. CDR3 DNA sequence: TGTGCCATCAGCGACAGGGAATCCAATGGTGAAAAACTGTTTTTT. It codes for CAISDRESNGEKLFF.

In the case of this clonotype: At one of its ends the junction is not consistent with the germline gene, which may arise from a read error. The chain carries TRBV29-1 and TRBJ2-5; maybe TRBD2 (7 bases). Germline CDR1 SQVTM, CDR2 ANQGSEA. The CDR3 has 13 residues. CDR3 sequence (DNA): TGCAGCGTTGAGGGGGGGGCCCAAGAGACCCGGTACTTC. It specifies CSVEGGAQETRYF.

Only a few counts were recorded for this clonotype. This chain links TRBV5-6 with TRBJ2-3, with D possibly TRBD1 on 5 matching bases. The CDR3 loop spans 13 amino acids. Germline V gene lookup returns CDR1 SGHDT and CDR2 YYEEEE. V gave up 4 bases and J gave up 4 bases, with 10 bases separating them. In nucleotides, the CDR3 is TGTGCCAGCAGCACAGGCTCCTCAGATACGCAGTATTTT. This codes for CASSTGSSDTQYF.

This clonotype has at least ten counts. CDR3 amino acids: CATSRVDQDNEQFF. For the CDR3, the DNA is TGTGCCACCAGCAGAGTAGACCAAGACAATGAGCAGTTCTTC. The chain couples TRBV15 to TRBJ2-1; no reliable D call. This CDR3 region has 14 residues. Germline V gene lookup returns CDR1 LNHNV and CDR2 YYDKDF (reference sequence). Trimming shortened V by 1 base and J by 5 bases, and 9 bases separated the two germline ends.

This clonotype has a handful of counts. The J gene is TRBJ2-7, the V gene TRBV7-6; a weak D match, TRBD1 (6 bases). The CDR3 covers 14 residues. V was pared by 0 bases and J by 6 bases, with 12 bases between. The V gene's germline CDR1 is SGHVS and CDR2 FNYEAQ. In DNA form, the CDR3 reads TGTGCCAGCAGCTTAGCCCTAGCAGGGGTCGAGCAGTACTTC. Translated, it gives CASSLALAGVEQYF.

This clonotype has ten or more counts. The rearrangement joins TRBV6-1 to TRBJ1-2; TRBD1 might be the D (6 bases). Trimming removed 6 bases from V and 3 bases from J, with 8 bases in between. CDR3 length equals 12 residues. Germline CDR1 and CDR2: MNHNS and SASEGT. The CDR3 spells CASRDSYYGYTF. CDR3 in DNA: TGTGCCAGCAGGGACAGCTACTATGGCTACACCTTC.

The rearrangement uses TRBV2 and TRBJ2-1; no clear D. Trimming stripped 7 bases from V and 9 bases from J, with 13 bases between. The CDR3 is 12 amino acids. Per the germline V gene, CDR1 is SNHLY and CDR2 is FYNNEI. CDR3: CASTPTQFEQFF. CDR3 nucleotide sequence: TGTGCCAGCACCCCGACCCAATTTGAGCAGTTCTTC. Complete variable domain (other parts from reference TRBV2 and TRBJ2-1): EPEVTQTPSHQVTQMGQEVILRCVPISNHLYFYWYRQILGQKVEFLVSFYNNEISEKSEIFDDQFSVERPDGSNFTLKIRSTKLEDSAMYFCASTPTQFEQFFGPGTRLTVL.

This clonotype was counted between two and nine times. CDR3 bases: TGTGCCAGCAGCTTGGACTTAGCGGGGGATACGCAGTATTTT. This sequence encodes CASSLDLAGDTQYF. This rearrangement joins TRBV5-6 to TRBJ2-3; 8 bases line up with TRBD2. V lost 0 bases to trimming and J lost 6 bases; unmatched junction nucleotides: 3. CDR1 SGHDT and CDR2 YYEEEE come from the germline V gene. The CDR3 extends over 14 amino acids.

This clonotype has just a few counts. V usage is TRBV20-1 and J usage is TRBJ2-1; 11 bases align to TRBD2. The CDR3 sequence is 17 residues long. Trimming removed 5 bases from V and 4 bases from J; junction bases left unmatched: 13. Germline CDR1 reads DFQATT; CDR2 reads SNEGSKA (reference sequence). CDR3 residues: CSAPLLAGAFSYNEQFF. The CDR3, as DNA: TGCAGTGCTCCCCTACTAGCGGGGGCTTTCTCATACAATGAGCAGTTCTTC.

This clonotype has at least ten counts. The CDR3 loop is CASSLWDRGDNEQFF. The CDR3 DNA follows: TGTGCCAGCAGTCTATGGGACAGGGGGGACAATGAGCAGTTCTTC. This sequence joins TRBV6-6 and TRBJ2-1; TRBD1 matches at 11 bases. CDR1 and CDR2 (germline): MNHNY, SVGAGI (reference sequence). This CDR3 comprises 15 residues. J was trimmed by 5 bases and V by 5 bases; bases with no gene match: 5.

In the case of this clonotype: It may be a read error: a sequence one base away is much more abundant. This chain uses TRBV24-1 with TRBJ2-7; D unresolved. The tail of the sequence fits TRBJ2-5 better, so the J call may be wrong. This CDR3 has 12 residues. CDR1 KGHDR and CDR2 SFDVKD come from the germline V gene. The chain's CDR3 is CATRTEEETQYF. CDR3 DNA sequence: TGTGCCACCAGAACAGAGGAAGAGACCCAGTACTTC.

In this sample, this clonotype turned up a few times. The chain combines TRBV4-1 with TRBJ2-1; TRBD1 aligns across 9 bases. The V segment lost 0 bases and the J segment 10 bases; nucleotides outside the gene matches: 13. Germline lookup yields CDR1 MGHRA and CDR2 YSYEKL. The CDR3 loop spans 17 amino acids. The CDR3 loop reads CASSQEELVSGTGEQFF. CDR3 in DNA: TGCGCCAGCAGCCAAGAGGAGCTTGTGAGCGGGACAGGGGAGCAGTTCTTC.

This clonotype was recorded at least ten times. The CDR3: CASSSSRISGANVLTF. The CDR3 DNA follows: TGTGCCAGCAGCTCCTCAAGAATCTCTGGGGCCAACGTCCTGACTTTC. The chain uses TRBV7-8 and TRBJ2-6; no reliable D call. V gave up 4 bases and J gave up 0 bases, with 10 bases separating them. The CDR3 is 16 residues long. Germline loops: CDR1 SGHVS, CDR2 FQNEAQ.

This clonotype was observed a handful of times. With a much larger clone just one base away, this may be a read error. The rearrangement uses TRBV7-2 and TRBJ2-4, with 10 bases matching TRBD2. V was clipped by 1 base and J by 13 bases; unmatched bases: 16. Germline V lookup: CDR1 SGHTA, CDR2 FQGNSA. The CDR3 contains 17 residues. The CDR3 nucleotides read TGTGCCAGCAGCTTAGGGGTAGCGGGGGGCCTCTACAATGAGCAGTACTTC. This encodes CASSLGVAGGLYNEQYF. Filled out from reference TRBV7-2 and TRBJ2-4, the complete variable domain reads GAGVSQSPSNKVTEKGKDVELRCDPISGHTALYWYRQSLGQGLEFLIYFQGNSAPDKSGLPSDRFSAERTGGSVSTLTIQRTQQEDSAVYLCASSLGVAGGLYNEQYFGAGTRLSVL.

Of note for this clonotype: With a much larger clone just one base away, this may be a read error. The chain is built from TRBV12-3 or TRBV12-4 and TRBJ1-2, with D unresolved. The CDR3 is made up of 11 amino acids. This chain's CDR3 is CANSFEGGYTF. The CDR3 coding sequence is TGTGCCAACAGTTTTGAGGGTGGCTACACCTTC.

The V gene is TRBV5-1, the J gene TRBJ2-1, with TRBD2 as a possible D gene (5 bases). The J call may not be correct, given that the DNA end is closer to TRBJ2-7. The CDR3 covers 16 residues. Germline CDR1 reads SGHRS; CDR2 reads YFSETQ. The CDR3 loop is CASTRSGTSSYNEQYF. In DNA, the CDR3 is TGCGCCAGCACCCGAAGCGGCACCAGCTCCTACAATGAGCAGTACTTC.

The J gene is TRBJ2-2, the V gene TRBV6-6, with D maybe TRBD1 (5 bases). Trimming stripped 7 bases from V and 1 base from J, with 13 bases between. The CDR3 consists of 15 residues. CDR1 and CDR2 from the germline V gene are MNHNY and SVGAGI (reference sequence). CDR3 loop: CASIDQQENTGELFF. The CDR3 nucleotides are TGTGCCAGCATCGATCAACAGGAGAACACCGGGGAGCTGTTTTTT.